The 27 T cell receptor beta chains below were found in one sample sequenced in a study of blood T cells in healthy people across ages. The use of a sample-barcoded 5' primer and a J-beta primer mix characterized a second PCR of roughly 6 to 11 cycles. TCRdb recomputed calls from the 5' RACE reads with MiXCR, one row per CDR3 protein. The sample gives almost 550,000 distinct CDR3 sequences, around 24% of which show up once; 7.5% to 9% is in the top ten. These data also featured in a second study, about T cells of mothers and their children.

The sample was blood. The receptor source for this set is a boy aged 5-17 years in good health.

For this clonotype: A junction end diverges from the germline sequence, so it may reflect a read error. This chain links TRBV9 with TRBJ1-2; a weak D match, TRBD1 (6 bases). CDR3 length: 14 residues. CDR1 is SGDLS and CDR2 is YYNGEE in the germline V gene. DNA of the CDR3: TGTGCCATCAGCCTCGGAGACAACAGGGATGGCTACACCTTC. The encoded protein is CAISLGDNRDGYTF. The variable domain in full, with the rest retrieved from reference TRBV9 and TRBJ1-2, is DSGVTQTPKHLITATGQRVTLRCSPRSGDLSVYWYQQSLDQGLQFLIQYYNGEERAKGNILERFSAQQFPDLHSELNLSSLELGDSALYFCAISLGDNRDGYTFGSGTRLTVV.

The J gene is TRBJ2-5, the V gene TRBV28; TRBD2 agrees at 7 bases. The last part of the DNA fits TRBJ2-7 better; the J call may be wrong. This CDR3 is built from 15 residues. CDR1 and CDR2 from the germline V gene are MDHEN and SYDVKM. The DNA for the CDR3 is TGTGCCAGCAGAGGGAGGGGACGGTCGAGGGCCGAGCAGTACTTC. This gives the protein CASRGRGRSRAEQYF.

The gene calls are TRBV5-8 and TRBJ1-1, with 7 bases fitting TRBD1. This CDR3 has 13 residues. Germline lookup yields CDR1 SGHTS and CDR2 YDEGEE. After removal of 2 bases from V and 8 bases from J, the junction contained 6 bases not matched to a gene. CDR3 nucleotides: TGTGCCAGCAGCTTCCCCGCGGGACAGGAAGCTTTCTTT. Encoded protein: CASSFPAGQEAFF.

This clonotype was detected once. This chain joins TRBV4-3 and TRBJ2-1; weak D call: TRBD2 (6 bases). The last part of the DNA fits TRBJ2-7 better; the J call may be wrong. The CDR3 runs 16 residues. CDR1 is LGHNA and CDR2 is YSLEER in the germline V gene. CDR3 residues: CASSQDPLAGMNEQYF. DNA for the CDR3: TGCGCCAGCAGCCAAGATCCCTTGGCGGGGATGAACGAGCAGTACTTC.

The chain is built from TRBV7-2 and TRBJ2-2; the D is unclear. Deletions cut 1 base from V and 0 bases from J, with 6 bases between. The germline gives CDR1 SGHTA, CDR2 FQGNSA. CDR3 length: 15 amino acids. The CDR3 DNA is TGTGCCAGCAGCTTAGGAGACACGAACACCGGGGAGCTGTTTTTT. Translated, it gives CASSLGDTNTGELFF.

DNA of the CDR3: TGTGCCAGCAGTTTATTCACAGGGGATGGTGGCTACACCTTC. This sequence encodes CASSLFTGDGGYTF. The V and J genes are TRBV27 and TRBJ1-2; 7 bases match TRBD1. Germline V gene lookup returns CDR1 MNHEY and CDR2 SMNVEV (reference sequence). The CDR3 is 14 residues long. Trimming removed 1 base from V and 7 bases from J; junction bases left unmatched: 6.

This chain connects TRBV9 to TRBJ2-5; 9 bases fit TRBD1. The CDR3 has 16 amino acids. With V trimmed by 4 bases and J by 4 bases, 11 bases remained unmatched. CDR1 and CDR2 (germline): SGDLS, YYNGEE. The CDR3 protein is CASSPPGDRAGETQYF. DNA of the CDR3: TGTGCCAGCAGCCCCCCGGGGGACAGGGCAGGAGAGACCCAGTACTTC.

This clonotype was detected a few times. The genes are TRBV7-2 and TRBJ2-6; unclear D gene. The V gene's germline CDR1 is SGHTA and CDR2 FQGNSA. V gave up 3 bases and J gave up 2 bases, with 5 bases separating them. The CDR3 consists of 14 residues. This chain's CDR3 is CASSFLAGANVLTF. CDR3 nucleotides: TGTGCCAGCAGCTTTCTCGCTGGGGCCAACGTCCTGACTTTC.

This chain joins TRBV7-2 and TRBJ2-5, with no clear D. V gave up 1 base and J gave up 3 bases, with 18 bases separating them. The CDR3 consists of 17 residues. The V gene's germline CDR1 is SGHTA and CDR2 FQGNSA. In DNA form, the CDR3 reads TGTGCCAGCAGCTTAGAGGCTTGGTGGCCTGGTGAAGAGACCCAGTACTTC. Residues: CASSLEAWWPGEETQYF.

V and J are TRBV21-1 and TRBJ2-7. TRBV21-1 is shown as a pseudogene. There are 15 residues in the CDR3. DNA for the CDR3: TGTGCCAGCAGCAACGAGAGGCTGAGGACCTACGAGCAGTACTTC. Protein sequence: CASSNERLRTYEQYF.

The J gene is TRBJ2-1, the V gene TRBV6-2 or TRBV6-3; weak D call: TRBD1 (6 bases). The CDR3 is made up of 12 amino acids. Germline lookup yields CDR1 MNHEY and CDR2 SVGEGT. V was pared by 6 bases and J by 8 bases, with 11 bases between. CDR3 DNA sequence: TGTGCCAGCAGCTTACAGGGATATGAGCAGTTCTTC. Protein sequence: CASSLQGYEQFF.

V usage is TRBV20-1 and J usage is TRBJ2-1; TRBD2 agrees at 10 bases. Germline assignment: CDR1 DFQATT and CDR2 SNEGSKA (reference sequence). V trimming: 1 base; J trimming: 8 bases; junction bases outside the gene matches: 14. CDR3 length equals 17 residues. The CDR3 DNA sequence: TGCAGTGCTAGAGGGCCGGAAGTAGCGGGAGGACCCGATGAGCAGTTCTTC. This codes for CSARGPEVAGGPDEQFF.

The chain links TRBV27 to TRBJ1-1, with a possible D match to TRBD1 (5 bases). V was pared by 5 bases and J by 4 bases, with 26 bases between. The CDR3 length is 18 residues. Germline CDR1 reads MNHEY; CDR2 reads SMNVEV (reference sequence). The CDR3 DNA is TGTGCCAGCAGTCCCCTCCCTCCCGGTGACAGCGGGACCACTGAAGCTTTCTTT. The encoded protein is CASSPLPPGDSGTTEAFF.

This chain joins TRBV20-1 and TRBJ2-7; no firm D call. The CDR3 is 15 amino acids. The V gene's germline CDR1 is DFQATT and CDR2 SNEGSKA (reference sequence). Trimming shortened V by 6 bases and J by 3 bases, and 21 bases separated the two germline ends. CDR3 DNA: TGCAGTGCCCCCGCCGACTCCAATTTATACTACGAGCAGTACTTC. It yields the protein CSAPADSNLYYEQYF.

The chain recombines TRBV12-5 with TRBJ2-2; no clear D. The CDR3 is 13 amino acids. The germline V and J ends were trimmed by 6 bases and 6 bases, with 11 bases remaining between them. The germline V gene has CDR1 LGHNT and CDR2 FRNRAP. CDR3 in amino acids: CASGRNAAGELFF. The CDR3 bases are TGTGCTAGTGGCCGAAATGCGGCCGGGGAGCTGTTTTTT.

In regard to this clonotype: A read error may account for a junction end that differs from germline. The chain uses TRBV11-1 and TRBJ2-1, with D perhaps TRBD1 or TRBD2 (6 bases each). Germline V gene data show CDR1 as SGHAT and CDR2 as FQDESV (reference sequence). The CDR3 covers 20 residues. The CDR3 coding sequence is TGTGCCAGTAGCTCAAAGTCCGTGGACAGAAGGGGGGTTTCCTACAATGAGCAGTTCTTC. This encodes CASSSKSVDRRGVSYNEQFF.

The chain employs TRBV11-2 and TRBJ1-4, with 8 nucleotides matching TRBD1. The V gene end was trimmed by 5 bases and the J gene end by 5 bases; junction bases not matched to a gene: 7. Per the germline V gene, CDR1 is SGHAT and CDR2 is FQNNGV. The CDR3 has 15 residues. The CDR3 sequence: CASSPIRDRNEKLFF. DNA of the CDR3: TGTGCCAGCAGCCCCATCCGGGACAGGAATGAAAAACTGTTTTTT.

The chain employs TRBV6-2 or TRBV6-3 and TRBJ2-5; D might be TRBD2 (5 bases). Germline lookup yields CDR1 MNHEY and CDR2 SVGEGT. The germline V and J ends were trimmed by 7 bases and 2 bases, with 11 bases remaining between them. The CDR3 consists of 13 residues. CDR3 region: CASKGSGQETQYF. The CDR3 region has the DNA TGTGCCAGCAAAGGCAGCGGACAAGAGACCCAGTACTTC.

V usage is TRBV30 and J usage is TRBJ2-1, with D perhaps matching TRBD1 (6 bases). The CDR3 runs to 16 residues. The ends were cut back, 3 bases at V and 4 bases at J, with 19 bases in the middle. Germline values: CDR1 GTSNPN, CDR2 SVGIG (reference sequence). CDR3 amino acids: CAWRGSGTRNYNEQFF. The CDR3 DNA reads TGTGCCTGGAGGGGATCCGGGACACGGAATTACAATGAGCAGTTCTTC.

This chain connects TRBV24-1 to TRBJ2-7; TRBD1 agrees at 9 bases. The J segment lost 6 bases and the V segment lost 6 bases, leaving 11 bases of the junction unmatched. CDR3 size: 15 residues. Germline V lookup: CDR1 KGHDR, CDR2 SFDVKD. The CDR3 bases are TGTGCCACCAGTTCCCCGAGGGACAGGGCTTCCGAGCAGTACTTC. Translation gives CATSSPRDRASEQYF.

The V and J genes are TRBV29-1 and TRBJ2-2, with D hard to call. The CDR3 covers 13 residues. CDR1 is SQVTM, CDR2 ANQGSEA, per germline. Trimming stripped 4 bases from V and 1 base from J, with 7 bases between. The CDR3 protein is CSVVTLNTGELFF. The CDR3 nucleotides read TGCAGCGTTGTCACCCTGAACACCGGGGAGCTGTTTTTT.

This chain uses TRBV11-3 with TRBJ2-4, with TRBD2 matching 10 bases. Per germline, CDR1 SGHNT and CDR2 YENEEA. V trimming: 5 bases; J trimming: 9 bases; junction bases outside the gene matches: 13. This CDR3 contains 16 residues. The CDR3: CASSIVLAGVGSIQYF. The CDR3, as DNA: TGTGCCAGCAGCATAGTGCTAGCGGGAGTAGGGAGCATTCAGTACTTC.

This chain uses TRBV3-1 with TRBJ1-1, with D hard to call. V shed 1 base and J shed 1 base, with 10 bases lying between them. Germline V lookup: CDR1 LGHDT, CDR2 YNNKEL (reference sequence). The CDR3 length is 15 residues. The CDR3, as DNA: TGTGCCAGCAGCCAAGTGTCCTCGAGGAACACTGAAGCTTTCTTT. The encoded protein is CASSQVSSRNTEAFF.

This clonotype has at least ten counts. This rearrangement joins TRBV28 to TRBJ2-3; D gene uncertain. This CDR3 is 17 amino acids long. CDR1 MDHEN and CDR2 SYDVKM come from the germline V gene. Trimming took off 4 bases at V and 0 bases at J, with 17 bases between the two ends. CDR3 amino acids: CASSSASALPSTDTQYF. CDR3 sequence (DNA): TGTGCCAGCAGTTCCGCCTCGGCACTTCCTAGCACAGATACGCAGTATTTT.

This clonotype was observed a few times. The chain links TRBV29-1 to TRBJ2-1; TRBD2 matches at 7 bases. CDR1 is SQVTM, CDR2 ANQGSEA, per germline. The junction had 13 bases not matched to a gene; V was cut back by 8 bases and J by 6 bases. The CDR3 has 14 amino acids. The CDR3 reads CSSSSASGVNEQFF. The CDR3 coding sequence is TGCAGCTCCTCGAGCGCTAGCGGTGTCAATGAGCAGTTCTTC.

This clonotype was observed a handful of times. V and J are TRBV7-9 and TRBJ2-1; D may be TRBD2 (7 bases). The CDR3 length is 15 residues. V lost 3 bases and J lost 5, with 14 bases in between. The germline gives CDR1 SEHNR, CDR2 FQNEAQ (reference sequence). The CDR3 protein is CASSFERGRDNEQFF. The CDR3 DNA sequence: TGTGCCAGCAGCTTCGAGAGGGGGAGGGACAATGAGCAGTTCTTC. Together with reference TRBV7-9 and TRBJ2-1, the CDR3 gives the full variable domain: DTGVSQNPRHKITKRGQNVTFRCDPISEHNRLYWYRQTLGQGPEFLTYFQNEAQLEKSRLLSDRFSAERPKGSFSTLEIQRTEQGDSAMYLCASSFERGRDNEQFFGPGTRLTVL.

J is TRBJ2-2 and V is TRBV30; a possible D gene is TRBD1 (6 bases). Germline V CDR1 and CDR2: GTSNPN, SVGIG (reference sequence). There are 17 residues in the CDR3. V lost 4 bases to trimming and J lost 2 bases, with 20 bases between them. DNA for the CDR3: TGTGCCTGGACCCCTATAGCGTACAGGGCCAACACCGGGGAGCTGTTTTTT. Encoded protein: CAWTPIAYRANTGELFF.